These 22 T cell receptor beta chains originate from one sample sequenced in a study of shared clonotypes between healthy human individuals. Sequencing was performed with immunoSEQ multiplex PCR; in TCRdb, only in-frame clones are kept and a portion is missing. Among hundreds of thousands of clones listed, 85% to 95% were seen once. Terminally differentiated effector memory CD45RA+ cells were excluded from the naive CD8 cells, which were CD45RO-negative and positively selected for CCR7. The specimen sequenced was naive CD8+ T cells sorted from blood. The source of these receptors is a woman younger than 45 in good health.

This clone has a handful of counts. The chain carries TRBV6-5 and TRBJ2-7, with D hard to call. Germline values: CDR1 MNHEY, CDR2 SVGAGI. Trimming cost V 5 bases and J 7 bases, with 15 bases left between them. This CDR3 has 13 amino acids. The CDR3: CASSPLLGGEQYF. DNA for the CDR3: TGTGCCAGCAGTCCCCTCCTCGGTGGGGAGCAGTACTTC.

The CDR3 sequence is CASTDRAGELFF. The CDR3 DNA is TGTGCCAGCACAGACAGGGCCGGGGAGCTGTTTTTT. The rearrangement links TRBV27 to TRBJ2-2; 7 bases fit TRBD1. The junction had 2 bases not matched to a gene; V was cut back by 7 bases and J by 6 bases. Germline V gene lookup returns CDR1 MNHEY and CDR2 SMNVEV (reference sequence). There are 12 residues in the CDR3.

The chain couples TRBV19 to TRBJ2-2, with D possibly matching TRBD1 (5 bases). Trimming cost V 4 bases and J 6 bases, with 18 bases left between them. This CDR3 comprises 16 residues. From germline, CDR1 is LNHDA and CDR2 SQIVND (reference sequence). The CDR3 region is CASSTDSWGRAGELFF. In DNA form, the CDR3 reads TGTGCCAGTAGTACAGACAGTTGGGGTCGGGCCGGGGAGCTGTTTTTT.

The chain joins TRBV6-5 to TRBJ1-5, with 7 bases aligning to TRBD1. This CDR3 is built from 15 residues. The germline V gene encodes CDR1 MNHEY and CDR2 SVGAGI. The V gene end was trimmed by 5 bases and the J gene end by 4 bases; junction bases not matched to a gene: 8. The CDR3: CASSPGQLSNQPQHF. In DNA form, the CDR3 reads TGTGCCAGCAGTCCGGGACAGTTGAGTAATCAGCCCCAGCATTTT.

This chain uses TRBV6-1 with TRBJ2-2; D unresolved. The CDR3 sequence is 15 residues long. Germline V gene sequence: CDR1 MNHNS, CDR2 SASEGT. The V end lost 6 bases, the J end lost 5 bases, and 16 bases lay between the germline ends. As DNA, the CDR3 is TGTGCCAGCAGGCTTCGGATTGAGAGGACCGGGGAGCTGTTTTTT. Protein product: CASRLRIERTGELFF.

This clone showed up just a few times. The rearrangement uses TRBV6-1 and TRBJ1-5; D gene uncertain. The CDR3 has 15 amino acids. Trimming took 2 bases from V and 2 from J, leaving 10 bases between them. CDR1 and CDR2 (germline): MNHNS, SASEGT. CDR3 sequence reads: CASSEREGGNQPQHF. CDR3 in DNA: TGTGCCAGCAGTGAAAGGGAGGGCGGCAATCAGCCCCAGCATTTT.

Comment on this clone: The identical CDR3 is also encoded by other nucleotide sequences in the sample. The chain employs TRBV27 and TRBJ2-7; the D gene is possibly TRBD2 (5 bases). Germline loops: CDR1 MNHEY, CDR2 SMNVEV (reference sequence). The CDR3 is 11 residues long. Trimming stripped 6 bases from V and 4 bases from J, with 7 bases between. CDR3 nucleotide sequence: TGTGCCAGCAGCTCGGGGTACGAGCAGTACTTC. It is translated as CASSSGYEQYF.

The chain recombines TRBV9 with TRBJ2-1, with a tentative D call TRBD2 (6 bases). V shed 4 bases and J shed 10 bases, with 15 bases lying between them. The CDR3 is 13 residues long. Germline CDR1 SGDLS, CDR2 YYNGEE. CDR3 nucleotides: TGTGCCAGCAGCCCCCGACGGGACTCCGAGCAGTTCTTC. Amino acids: CASSPRRDSEQFF.

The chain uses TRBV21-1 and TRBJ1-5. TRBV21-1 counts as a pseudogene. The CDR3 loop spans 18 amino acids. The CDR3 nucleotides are TGTGCCAGCAGCAAAGGGAGGGGGAGACTGATTCGCGATCAGCCCCAGCATTTT. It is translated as CASSKGRGRLIRDQPQHF.

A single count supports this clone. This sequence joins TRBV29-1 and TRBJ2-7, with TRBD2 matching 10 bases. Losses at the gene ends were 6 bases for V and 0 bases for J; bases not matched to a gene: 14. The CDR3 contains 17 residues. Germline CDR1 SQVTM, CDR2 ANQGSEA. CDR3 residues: CSVRLSLAGGRSYEQYF. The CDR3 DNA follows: TGCAGCGTACGTCTTTCATTAGCGGGAGGCCGCTCCTACGAGCAGTACTTC.

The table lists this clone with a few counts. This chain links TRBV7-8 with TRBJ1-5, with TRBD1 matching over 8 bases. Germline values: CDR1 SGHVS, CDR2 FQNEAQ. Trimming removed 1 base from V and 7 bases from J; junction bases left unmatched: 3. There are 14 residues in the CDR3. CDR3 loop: CASSLGTGNQPQHF. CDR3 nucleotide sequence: TGTGCCAGCAGCTTAGGGACAGGGAACCAGCCCCAGCATTTT. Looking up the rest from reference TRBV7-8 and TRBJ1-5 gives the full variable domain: GAGVSQSPRYKVAKRGQDVALRCDPISGHVSLFWYQQALGQGPEFLTYFQNEAQLDKSGLPSDRFFAERPEGSVSTLKIQRTQQEDSAVYLCASSLGTGNQPQHFGDGTRLSIL.

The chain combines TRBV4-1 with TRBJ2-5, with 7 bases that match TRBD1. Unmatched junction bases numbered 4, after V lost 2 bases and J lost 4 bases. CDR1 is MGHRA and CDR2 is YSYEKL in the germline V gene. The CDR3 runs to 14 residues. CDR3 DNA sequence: TGCGCCAGCAGCCAAATAGGGACAGCAGAGACCCAGTACTTC. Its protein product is CASSQIGTAETQYF.

In DNA, the CDR3 is TGCGCCAGCAGACTAGCGGGAGGGTCCTACAATGAGCAGTTCTTC. Protein sequence: CASRLAGGSYNEQFF. The chain links TRBV5-1 to TRBJ2-1; 13 positions agree with TRBD2. Germline loops: CDR1 SGHRS, CDR2 YFSETQ. The CDR3 sequence is 15 residues long. Losses at the gene ends were 5 bases for V and 1 base for J; bases not matched to a gene: 0.

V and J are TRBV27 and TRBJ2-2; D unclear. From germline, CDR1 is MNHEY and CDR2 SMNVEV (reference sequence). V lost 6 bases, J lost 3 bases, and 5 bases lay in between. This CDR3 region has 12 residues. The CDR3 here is CASRGYTGELFF. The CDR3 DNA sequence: TGTGCCAGCAGGGGGTACACCGGGGAGCTGTTTTTT.

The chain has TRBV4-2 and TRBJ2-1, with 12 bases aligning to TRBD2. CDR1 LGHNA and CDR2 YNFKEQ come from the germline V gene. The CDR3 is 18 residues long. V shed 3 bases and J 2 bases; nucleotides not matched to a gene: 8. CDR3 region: CASSHLAGGPGTYNEQFF. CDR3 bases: TGTGCCAGCAGCCATCTAGCGGGAGGGCCAGGGACCTACAATGAGCAGTTCTTC.

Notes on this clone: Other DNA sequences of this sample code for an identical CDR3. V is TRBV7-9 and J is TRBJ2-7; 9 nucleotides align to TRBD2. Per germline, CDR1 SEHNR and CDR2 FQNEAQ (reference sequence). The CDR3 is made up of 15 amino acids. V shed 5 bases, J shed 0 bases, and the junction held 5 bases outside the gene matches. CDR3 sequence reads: CASSPLAGSSYEQYF. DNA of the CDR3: TGTGCCAGCAGCCCCCTAGCGGGATCCTCCTACGAGCAGTACTTC.

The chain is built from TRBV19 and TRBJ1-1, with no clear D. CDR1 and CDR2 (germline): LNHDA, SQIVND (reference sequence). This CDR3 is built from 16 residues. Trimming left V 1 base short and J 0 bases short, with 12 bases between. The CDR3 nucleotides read TGTGCCAGTAGTATAGGTGCGCAGGAAATGAACACTGAAGCTTTCTTT. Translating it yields CASSIGAQEMNTEAFF.

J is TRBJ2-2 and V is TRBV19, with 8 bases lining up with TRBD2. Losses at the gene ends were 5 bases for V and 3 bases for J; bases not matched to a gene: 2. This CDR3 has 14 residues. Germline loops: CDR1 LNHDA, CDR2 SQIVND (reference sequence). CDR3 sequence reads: CASSEREYTGELFF. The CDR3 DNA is TGTGCCAGTAGTGAGCGGGAGTACACCGGGGAGCTGTTTTTT. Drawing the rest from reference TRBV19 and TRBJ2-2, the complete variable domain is DGGITQSPKYLFRKEGQNVTLSCEQNLNHDAMYWYRQDPGQGLRLIYYSQIVNDFQKGDIAEGYSVSREKKESFPLTVTSAQKNPTAFYLCASSEREYTGELFFGEGSRLTVL.

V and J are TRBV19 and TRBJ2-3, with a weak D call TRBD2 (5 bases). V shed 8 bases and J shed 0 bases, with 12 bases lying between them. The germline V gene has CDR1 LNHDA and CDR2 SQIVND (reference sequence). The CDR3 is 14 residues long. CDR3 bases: TGTGCCAGTCAAACCGGGGTTAGCACAGATACGCAGTATTTT. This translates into CASQTGVSTDTQYF.

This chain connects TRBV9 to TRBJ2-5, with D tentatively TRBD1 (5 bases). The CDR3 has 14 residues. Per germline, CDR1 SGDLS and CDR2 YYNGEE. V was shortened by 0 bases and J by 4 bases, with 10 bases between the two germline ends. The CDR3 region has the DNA TGTGCCAGCAGCGTAGTCGACAGACCAGAGACCCAGTACTTC. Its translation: CASSVVDRPETQYF.

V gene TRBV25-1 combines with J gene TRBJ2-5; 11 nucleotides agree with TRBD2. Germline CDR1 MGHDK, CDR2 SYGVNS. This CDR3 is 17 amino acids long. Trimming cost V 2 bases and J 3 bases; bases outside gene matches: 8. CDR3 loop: CASSERFSGRAEETQYF. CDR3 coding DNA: TGTGCCAGCAGTGAAAGGTTTAGCGGGAGGGCCGAAGAGACCCAGTACTTC.

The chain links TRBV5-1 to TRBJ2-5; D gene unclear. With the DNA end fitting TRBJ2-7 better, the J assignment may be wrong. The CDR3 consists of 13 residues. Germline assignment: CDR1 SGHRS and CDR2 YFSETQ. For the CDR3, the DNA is TGCGCCAGCAAGTTGGGTGACGGCTACGAGCAGTACTTC. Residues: CASKLGDGYEQYF.